The rows below give T cell receptor beta chains drawn from one sample of a study of cytomegalovirus exposure and HLA in healthy donors. Measured with immunoSEQ multiplex PCR; TCRdb has only the in-frame clones, and not every one. Of about 130,000 clones listed, around 9% are singletons. Sample: PBMCs. The receptors shown here come from a man in his forties or fifties in good health and CMV-seronegative. The conserved cysteine and the conserved F or W are not part of the CDR3 here. The order of the fields is D gene, V gene, J gene, CDR3 protein. A D gene is named only where the DNA matches it firmly.

>-|TRBV5-8|TRBJ2-1
ASSFRDNEQF
>-|TRBV12-5|TRBJ1-1
ASGLVSGEGTEAF
>TRBD2|TRBV27|TRBJ2-3
ASSPSGGAGDTQY
>-|TRBV9|TRBJ2-1
ASSVDRVNEQF
>-|TRBV27|TRBJ2-3
ASSPAQTDTQY
>TRBD1|TRBV10-3|TRBJ2-5
AISPRTGGRETQY
>TRBD2|TRBV7-2|TRBJ2-5
ASSLLVAGAHQETQY
>TRBD2|TRBV10-2|TRBJ2-7
ASSVGTSGGEQY
>TRBD1|TRBV7-9|TRBJ1-2
ASSPRPGQGFKDYGYT
>-|TRBV10-3|TRBJ2-5
ATAEFGGGETQY
>-|TRBV19|TRBJ2-3
ASSIDSGRDTQY
>-|TRBV6-5|TRBJ1-4
ASSFATGNEKLF
>TRBD1|TRBV6-5|TRBJ2-1
ASSYSMGQGVNEQF
>TRBD1|TRBV2|TRBJ1-2
ASSGLGGQGAGYT
>-|TRBV5-1|TRBJ2-5
ASSDTGRVETQY
>-|TRBV28|TRBJ2-4
ASSIPEAAKNIQY
>-|TRBV29-1|TRBJ2-2
SVEKIRTANTGELF
>TRBD1|TRBV4-3|TRBJ2-7
ASNQGASSYEQY
>TRBD1|TRBV25-1|TRBJ2-2
ASGDRHTGELF
>-|TRBV5-6|TRBJ2-3
ASSLGQEHTDTQY
>-|TRBV6-4|TRBJ2-7
ASALGPSYEQY
>-|TRBV7-2|TRBJ1-5
ASAGRGRGFSNQPQH
>TRBD2|TRBV5-4|TRBJ2-5
ASSHQGLQETQY
>TRBD2|TRBV5-1|TRBJ2-3
ASSLETSGGASDTQY
>TRBD1|TRBV2|TRBJ2-3
ASGYRDRSTDTQY
>TRBD2|TRBV11-1|TRBJ2-1
ASSLSGGANEQF
>-|TRBV7-2|TRBJ2-3
ASSLAGVGDTQY